The 10 T cell receptor beta chains listed next were all sequenced from one sample in a study of technical replicates of blood from a few donors. The table came from immunoSEQ multiplex PCR; TCRdb's copy has only in-frame clones and leaves some out. The sample lists 65,000 to 90,000 clones, about 91% seen once, with about 0.27% in the top ten. The sample taken for sequencing was T cells isolated from PBMCs. Source of these receptors: a human donor in good health.

The V and J genes are TRBV9 and TRBJ2-1, with no clear D. The V gene lost 4 bases and the J gene lost 7 bases, with 18 bases spanning the gap. The CDR3 sequence is 15 residues long. Per the germline V gene, CDR1 is SGDLS and CDR2 is YYNGEE. The CDR3 DNA reads TGTGCCAGCAGCTCCCGTCTGGCGACTCGGAATGAGCAGTTCTTC. Protein sequence: CASSSRLATRNEQFF. Full variable domain (outside the CDR3, taken from reference TRBV9 and TRBJ2-1): DSGVTQTPKHLITATGQRVTLRCSPRSGDLSVYWYQQSLDQGLQFLIQYYNGEERAKGNILERFSAQQFPDLHSELNLSSLELGDSALYFCASSSRLATRNEQFFGPGTRLTVL.

The rearrangement links TRBV5-4 to TRBJ1-1; possible D gene TRBD1, 6 bases. Trimming stripped 1 base from V and 1 base from J, with 11 bases between. This CDR3 region has 15 residues. Germline V gene sequence: CDR1 SGHNT, CDR2 YYREEE (reference sequence). The CDR3 nucleotides read TGTGCCAGCAGCTTGACGACAGGAAGGAACACTGAAGCTTTCTTT. Amino acids: CASSLTTGRNTEAFF.

The rearrangement joins TRBV11-3 to TRBJ2-2; 7 nucleotides align to TRBD1. Germline-derived CDR1 and CDR2 are SGHNT and YENEEA. The CDR3 has 16 amino acids. V lost 0 bases, J lost 5 bases, and 6 bases stayed unmatched. The CDR3 nucleotides read TGTGCCAGCAGCTTAGAGCCGGAGACAGGGACCGGGGAGCTGTTTTTT. Protein product: CASSLEPETGTGELFF.

This chain connects TRBV28 to TRBJ2-7, with 9 positions matching TRBD2. The CDR3 runs 14 residues. Per germline, CDR1 MDHEN and CDR2 SYDVKM. The junction had 8 bases not matched to a gene; V was cut back by 5 bases and J by 6 bases. The DNA for the CDR3 is TGTGCCAGCAGTAGCGGCCGACTAGCGGTCGAGCAGTACTTC. Translated, it gives CASSSGRLAVEQYF. Based on the CDR3 plus reference TRBV28 and TRBJ2-7, the full variable domain is DVKVTQSSRYLVKRTGEKVFLECVQDMDHENMFWYRQDPGLGLRLIYFSYDVKMKEKGDIPEGYSVSREKKERFSLILESASTNQTSMYLCASSSGRLAVEQYFGPGTRLTVT.

This clone has more than one count but fewer than ten. The chain couples TRBV28 to TRBJ2-7, with 10 positions matching TRBD1. This CDR3 contains 18 residues. CDR1 is MDHEN, CDR2 SYDVKM, per germline. V dropped 6 bases and J dropped 2; count of bases not matched to a gene: 16. The CDR3 DNA reads as TGTGCCAGCAGCTCACTTGGGACAGGGGCCTTTAGCCCCTACGAGCAGTACTTC. Amino acid sequence: CASSSLGTGAFSPYEQYF.

This chain links TRBV7-9 with TRBJ2-1; D is possibly TRBD1 (6 bases). CDR3 length: 15 amino acids. Trimming stripped 6 bases from V and 4 bases from J, with 16 bases between. Germline CDR1 reads SEHNR; CDR2 reads FQNEAQ (reference sequence). CDR3 sequence: CASSPTGTLYNEQFF. DNA of the CDR3: TGTGCCAGCAGTCCGACAGGTACACTATACAATGAGCAGTTCTTC.

The chain joins TRBV5-4 to TRBJ2-5; 15 bases line up with TRBD2. The germline gives CDR1 SGHNT, CDR2 YYREEE (reference sequence). The CDR3 extends over 19 amino acids. V shed 4 bases, J shed 4 bases, and the junction held 14 bases outside the gene matches. The CDR3 coding sequence is TGTGCCAGCAGCCCCTGGACTAGCGGGAGGGCCGACGGTCGAGAGACCCAGTACTTC. As protein: CASSPWTSGRADGRETQYF.

This clone was counted once. V usage is TRBV4-2 and J usage is TRBJ2-3; TRBD2 might be the D (6 bases). In germline, CDR1 is LGHNA, CDR2 YNFKEQ. Trimming took off 0 bases at V and 2 bases at J, with 15 bases between the two ends. This CDR3 has 17 residues. The CDR3 here is CASSQDRAGIHTDTQYF. CDR3 coding DNA: TGTGCCAGCAGCCAAGATAGGGCGGGGATCCACACAGATACGCAGTATTTT.

Only one count was recorded for this clone. V is TRBV7-2 and J is TRBJ2-1, with 11 bases that match TRBD2. The CDR3 covers 16 residues. The V segment lost 6 bases and the J segment 6 bases; nucleotides outside the gene matches: 10. Germline CDR1 is SGHTA and CDR2 is FQGNSA. This chain's CDR3 is CASRSRLAGMINEQFF. In DNA form, the CDR3 reads TGTGCCAGCAGGTCCAGACTAGCGGGGATGATCAATGAGCAGTTCTTC.

CDR3 sequence (DNA): TGTGCCAGCAGTTACGACAGGGAAACAGATACGCAGTATTTT. Translating gives CASSYDRETDTQYF. The chain links TRBV6-5 to TRBJ2-3, with 7 bases aligning to TRBD1. The CDR3 covers 14 residues. The ends lost 2 bases at V and 3 bases at J; junction bases unmatched: 2. CDR1 is MNHEY and CDR2 is SVGAGI in the germline V gene.